This entry concerns a single T cell receptor (beta chain). The antigen is not known. CDR3 size: 15 residues. Germline V gene lookup returns CDR1 MRHNA and CDR2 SNTAGT. With V trimmed by 2 bases and J by 1 base, 0 bases remained unmatched. The method was immunoSEQ multiplex PCR; TCRdb's version includes in-frame clones alone and lacks a portion of them. This sample yields about 40,000 clones, of which about two thirds are seen a single time; less than 4% belongs to the top ten. The sample originates from a study of PD-1 blockade in classical Hodgkin lymphoma. All trial patients relapsed after autologous stem cell transplantation. Points from the study as a whole: What caused the repertoire differences, perhaps disease activity or prior therapy, remains undefined. In newly diagnosed patients, baseline TCR diversity was reportedly below that of healthy donors.

The chain combines TRBV6-4 with TRBJ2-2; 8 bases agree with TRBD2. The specimen comprised peripheral blood mononuclear cells (PBMCs), sampled at baseline. The sequence was obtained from a human donor with classical Hodgkin lymphoma. The DNA for the CDR3 is TGTGCCAGCAGTGACCTAGCGGGGAACACCGGGGAGCTGTTTTTT. Translated: CASSDLAGNTGELFF.